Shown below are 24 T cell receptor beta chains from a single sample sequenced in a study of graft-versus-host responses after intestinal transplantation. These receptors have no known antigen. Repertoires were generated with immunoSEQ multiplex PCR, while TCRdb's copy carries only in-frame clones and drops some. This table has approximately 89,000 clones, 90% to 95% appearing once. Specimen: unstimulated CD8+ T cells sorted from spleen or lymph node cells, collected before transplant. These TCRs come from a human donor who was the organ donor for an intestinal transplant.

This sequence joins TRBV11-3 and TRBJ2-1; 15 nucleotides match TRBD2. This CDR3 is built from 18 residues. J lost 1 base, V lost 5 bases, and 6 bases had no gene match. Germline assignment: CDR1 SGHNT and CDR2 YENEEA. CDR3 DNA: TGTGCCAGCAGCACGGGACTAGCGGGGGGCCCTTCCTACAATGAGCAGTTCTTC. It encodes CASSTGLAGGPSYNEQFF.

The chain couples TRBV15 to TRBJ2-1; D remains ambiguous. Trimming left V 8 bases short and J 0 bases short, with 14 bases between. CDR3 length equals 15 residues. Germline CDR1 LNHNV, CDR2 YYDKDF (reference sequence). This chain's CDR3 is CATADGESSYNEQFF. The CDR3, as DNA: TGTGCCACCGCCGACGGAGAAAGCTCCTACAATGAGCAGTTCTTC.

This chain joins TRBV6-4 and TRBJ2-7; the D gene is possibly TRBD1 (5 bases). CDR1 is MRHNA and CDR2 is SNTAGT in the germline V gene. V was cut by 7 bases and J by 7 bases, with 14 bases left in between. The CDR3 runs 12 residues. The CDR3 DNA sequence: TGTGCCAGCACAGGGCCGCTGGGGGAGCAGTACTTC. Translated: CASTGPLGEQYF.

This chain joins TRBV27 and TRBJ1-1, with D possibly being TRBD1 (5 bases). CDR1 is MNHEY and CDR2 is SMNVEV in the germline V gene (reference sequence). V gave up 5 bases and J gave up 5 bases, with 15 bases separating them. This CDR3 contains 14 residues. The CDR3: CASSPQGPQTEAFF. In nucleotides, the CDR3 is TGTGCCAGCAGTCCCCAGGGCCCTCAGACTGAAGCTTTCTTT.

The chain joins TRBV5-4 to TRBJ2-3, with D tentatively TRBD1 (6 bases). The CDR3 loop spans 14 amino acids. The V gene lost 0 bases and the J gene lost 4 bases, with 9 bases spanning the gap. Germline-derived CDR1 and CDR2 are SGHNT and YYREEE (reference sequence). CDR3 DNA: TGTGCCAGCAGCTTGGGGGGGCCAGCAGATACGCAGTATTTT. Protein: CASSLGGPADTQYF.

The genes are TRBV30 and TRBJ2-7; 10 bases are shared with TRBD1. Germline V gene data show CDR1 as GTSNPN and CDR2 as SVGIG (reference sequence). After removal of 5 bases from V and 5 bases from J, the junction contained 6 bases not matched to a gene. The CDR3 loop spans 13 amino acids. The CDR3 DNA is TGTGCCTGGGCCCCAGGACAGGGGGACGAGCAGTACTTC. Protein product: CAWAPGQGDEQYF.

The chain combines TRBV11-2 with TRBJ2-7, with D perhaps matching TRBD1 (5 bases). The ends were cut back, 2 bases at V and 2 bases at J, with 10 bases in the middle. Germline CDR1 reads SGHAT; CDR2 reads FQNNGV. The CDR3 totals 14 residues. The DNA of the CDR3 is TGTGCCAGCAGCTTACTCCCGACAGCCTACGAGCAGTACTTC. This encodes CASSLLPTAYEQYF. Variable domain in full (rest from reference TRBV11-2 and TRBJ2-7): EAGVAQSPRYKIIEKRQSVAFWCNPISGHATLYWYQQILGQGPKLLIQFQNNGVVDDSQLPKDRFSAERLKGVDSTLKIQPAKLEDSAVYLCASSLLPTAYEQYFGPGTRLTVT.

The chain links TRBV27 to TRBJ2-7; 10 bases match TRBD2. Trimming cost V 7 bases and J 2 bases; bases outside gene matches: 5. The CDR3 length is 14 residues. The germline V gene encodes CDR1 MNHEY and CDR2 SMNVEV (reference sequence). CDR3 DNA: TGTGCCAGCAAACGAGCGGGAGGGACCTACGAGCAGTACTTC. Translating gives CASKRAGGTYEQYF.

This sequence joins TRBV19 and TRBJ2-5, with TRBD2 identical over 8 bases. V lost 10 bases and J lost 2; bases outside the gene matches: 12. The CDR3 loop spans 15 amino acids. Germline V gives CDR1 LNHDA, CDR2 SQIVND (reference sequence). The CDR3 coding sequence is TGTGCCACCACCCAGAGCGGGGGCTCTCAAGAGACCCAGTACTTC. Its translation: CATTQSGGSQETQYF.

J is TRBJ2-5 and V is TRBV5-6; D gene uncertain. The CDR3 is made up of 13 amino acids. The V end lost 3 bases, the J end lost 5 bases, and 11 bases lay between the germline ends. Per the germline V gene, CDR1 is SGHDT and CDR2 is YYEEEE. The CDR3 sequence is CASSSSLVETQYF. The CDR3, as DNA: TGTGCCAGCAGCTCGTCCTTAGTGGAGACCCAGTACTTC.

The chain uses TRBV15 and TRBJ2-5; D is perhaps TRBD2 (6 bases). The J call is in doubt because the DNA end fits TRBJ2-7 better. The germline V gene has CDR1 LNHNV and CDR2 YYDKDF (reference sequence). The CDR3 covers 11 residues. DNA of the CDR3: TGTGCCACCAGCGCGGGATACGAGCAGTACTTC. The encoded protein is CATSAGYEQYF.

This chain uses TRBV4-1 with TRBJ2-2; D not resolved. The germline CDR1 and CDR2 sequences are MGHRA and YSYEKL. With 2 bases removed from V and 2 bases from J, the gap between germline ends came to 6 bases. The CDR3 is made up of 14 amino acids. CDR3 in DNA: TGCGCCAGCAGCCAACACAGAAACACCGGGGAGCTGTTTTTT. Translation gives CASSQHRNTGELFF.

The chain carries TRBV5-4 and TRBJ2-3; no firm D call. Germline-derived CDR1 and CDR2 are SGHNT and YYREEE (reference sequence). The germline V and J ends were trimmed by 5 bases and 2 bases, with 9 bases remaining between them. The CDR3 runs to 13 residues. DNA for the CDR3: TGTGCCAGCAGAACAAGATTCACAGATACGCAGTATTTT. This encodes CASRTRFTDTQYF. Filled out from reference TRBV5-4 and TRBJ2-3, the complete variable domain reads ETGVTQSPTHLIKTRGQQVTLRCSSQSGHNTVSWYQQALGQGPQFIFQYYREEENGRGNFPPRFSGLQFPNYSSELNVNALELDDSALYLCASRTRFTDTQYFGPGTRLTVL.

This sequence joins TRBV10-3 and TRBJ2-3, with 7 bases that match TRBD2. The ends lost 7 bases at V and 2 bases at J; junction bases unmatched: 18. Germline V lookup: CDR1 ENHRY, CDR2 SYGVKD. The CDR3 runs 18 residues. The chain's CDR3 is CAINRGVTRNPDTDTQYF. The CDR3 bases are TGTGCCATCAACCGGGGGGTGACCAGGAACCCTGACACAGATACGCAGTATTTT.

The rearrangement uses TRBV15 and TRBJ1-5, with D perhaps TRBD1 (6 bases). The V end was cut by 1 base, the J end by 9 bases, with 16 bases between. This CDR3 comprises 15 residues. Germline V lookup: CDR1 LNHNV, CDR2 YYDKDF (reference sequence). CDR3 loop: CATSRVRTAASPQHF. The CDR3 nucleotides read TGTGCCACCAGCAGAGTCCGGACAGCCGCATCGCCCCAGCATTTT.

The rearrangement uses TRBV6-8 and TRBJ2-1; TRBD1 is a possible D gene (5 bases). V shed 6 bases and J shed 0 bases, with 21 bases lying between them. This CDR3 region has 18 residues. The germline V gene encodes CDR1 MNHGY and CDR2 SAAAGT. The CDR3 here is CASSLRRRGHSSYNEQFF. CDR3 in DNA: TGTGCCAGCAGCCTACGTCGACGCGGACATAGCTCCTACAATGAGCAGTTCTTC.

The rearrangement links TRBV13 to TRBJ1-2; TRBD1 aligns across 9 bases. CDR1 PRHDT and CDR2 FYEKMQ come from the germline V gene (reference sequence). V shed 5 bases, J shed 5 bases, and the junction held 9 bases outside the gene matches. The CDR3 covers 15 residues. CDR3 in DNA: TGTGCCAGCAGCGCCCGGGACAGGGTTTCGTATGGCTACACCTTC. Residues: CASSARDRVSYGYTF.

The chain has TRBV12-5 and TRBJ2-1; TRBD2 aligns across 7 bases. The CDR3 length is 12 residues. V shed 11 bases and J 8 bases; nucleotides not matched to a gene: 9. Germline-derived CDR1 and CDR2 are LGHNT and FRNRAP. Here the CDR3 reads CAVYGGLDEQFF. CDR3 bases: TGTGCTGTCTACGGGGGGTTGGATGAGCAGTTCTTC. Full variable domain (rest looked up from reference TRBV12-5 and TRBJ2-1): DARVTQTPRHKVTEMGQEVTMRCQPILGHNTVFWYRQTMMQGLELLAYFRNRAPLDDSGMPKDRFSAEMPDATLATLKIQPSEPRDSAVYFCAVYGGLDEQFFGPGTRLTVL.

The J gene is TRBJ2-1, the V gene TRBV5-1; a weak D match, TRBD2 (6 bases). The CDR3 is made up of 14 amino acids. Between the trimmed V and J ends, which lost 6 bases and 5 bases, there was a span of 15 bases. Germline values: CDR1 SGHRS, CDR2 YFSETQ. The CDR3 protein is CASKPSGVDNEQFF. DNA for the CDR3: TGCGCCAGCAAGCCCTCGGGGGTGGACAATGAGCAGTTCTTC.

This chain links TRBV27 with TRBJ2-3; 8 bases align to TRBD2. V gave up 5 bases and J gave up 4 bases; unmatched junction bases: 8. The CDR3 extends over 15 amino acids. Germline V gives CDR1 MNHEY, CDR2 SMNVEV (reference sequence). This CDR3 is CASSPDGLAPDTQYF. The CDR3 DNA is TGTGCCAGCAGTCCGGACGGACTAGCCCCAGATACGCAGTATTTT.

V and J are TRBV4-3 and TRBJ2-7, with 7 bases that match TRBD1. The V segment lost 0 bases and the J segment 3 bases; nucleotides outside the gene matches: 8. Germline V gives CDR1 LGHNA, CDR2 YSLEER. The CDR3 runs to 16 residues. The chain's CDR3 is CASSQDRDRPYYEQYF. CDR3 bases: TGCGCCAGCAGCCAAGACCGGGACAGACCATACTACGAGCAGTACTTC.

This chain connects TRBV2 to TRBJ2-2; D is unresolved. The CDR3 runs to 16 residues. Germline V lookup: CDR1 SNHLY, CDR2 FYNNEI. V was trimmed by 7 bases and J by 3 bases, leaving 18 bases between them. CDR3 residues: CASKVVGPVDTGELFF. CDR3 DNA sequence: TGTGCCAGCAAAGTAGTGGGCCCGGTTGACACCGGGGAGCTGTTTTTT.

CDR3 DNA sequence: TGTGCCAGCAGTGACTCGGGGGGGGCCGATACGCAGTATTTT. Translated, it gives CASSDSGGADTQYF. The chain is built from TRBV6-4 and TRBJ2-3, with D perhaps TRBD2 (7 bases). This CDR3 spans 14 amino acids. V was cut by 0 bases and J by 6 bases, with 10 bases left in between. CDR1 MRHNA and CDR2 SNTAGT come from the germline V gene.

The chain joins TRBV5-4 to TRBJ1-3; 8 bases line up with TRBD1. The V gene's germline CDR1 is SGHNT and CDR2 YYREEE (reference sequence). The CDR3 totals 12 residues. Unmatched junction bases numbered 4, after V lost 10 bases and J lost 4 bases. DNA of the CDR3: TGTGCCGGGCAGGGGGCCGGAAACACCATATATTTT. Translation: CAGQGAGNTIYF.